The 2 T cell receptor beta chains given below trace back to one sample, sequenced in a study of cytomegalovirus exposure and HLA in healthy donors. The PCR had 60 Vbeta and 13 Jbeta primers. TCRdb's copy holds only in-frame clones and misses some; the assay was immunoSEQ multiplex PCR. The sample lists roughly 74,000 clones; around 79% were seen once. Sample: PBMCs. Every receptor here comes from a middle-aged man in good health and CMV-seronegative.

J is TRBJ2-1 and V is TRBV28; D may be TRBD1 (6 bases). The V end was cut by 5 bases, the J end by 8 bases, with 16 bases between. The CDR3 runs to 14 residues. Germline V gene data show CDR1 as MDHEN and CDR2 as SYDVKM. The CDR3 nucleotides read TGTGCCAGCAGTCTGCCTGGACAGCGCTATGAGCAGTTCTTC. It specifies CASSLPGQRYEQFF.

The V gene is TRBV5-1, the J gene TRBJ2-3, with D perhaps matching TRBD1 (6 bases). This CDR3 spans 16 amino acids. V was clipped by 5 bases and J by 0 bases, with 16 bases between them. Germline CDR1 SGHRS, CDR2 YFSETQ. The CDR3: CASRSGTTTSTDTQYF. The DNA of the CDR3 is TGCGCCAGCAGATCCGGGACAACAACTAGCACAGATACGCAGTATTTT.